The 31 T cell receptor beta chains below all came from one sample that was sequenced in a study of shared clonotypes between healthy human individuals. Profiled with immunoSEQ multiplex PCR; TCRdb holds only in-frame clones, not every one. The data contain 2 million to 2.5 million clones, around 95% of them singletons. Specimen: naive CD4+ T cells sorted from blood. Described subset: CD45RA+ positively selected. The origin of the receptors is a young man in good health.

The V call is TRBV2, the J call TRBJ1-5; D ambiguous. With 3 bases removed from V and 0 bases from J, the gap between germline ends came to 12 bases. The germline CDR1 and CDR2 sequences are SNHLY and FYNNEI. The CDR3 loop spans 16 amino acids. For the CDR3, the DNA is TGTGCCAGCAGTGATAGCAGTCCCAATAGCAATCAGCCCCAGCATTTT. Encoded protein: CASSDSSPNSNQPQHF.

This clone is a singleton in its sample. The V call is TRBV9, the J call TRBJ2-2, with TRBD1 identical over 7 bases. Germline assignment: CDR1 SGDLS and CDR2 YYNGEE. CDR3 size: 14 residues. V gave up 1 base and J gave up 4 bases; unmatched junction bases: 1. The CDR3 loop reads CASSVHRGTGELFF. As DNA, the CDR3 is TGTGCCAGCAGCGTACACAGGGGCACCGGGGAGCTGTTTTTT.

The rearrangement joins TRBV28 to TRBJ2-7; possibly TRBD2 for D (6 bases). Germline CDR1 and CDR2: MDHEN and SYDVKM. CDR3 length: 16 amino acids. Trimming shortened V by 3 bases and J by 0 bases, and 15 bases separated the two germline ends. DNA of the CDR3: TGTGCCAGCAGTTTTACCGGTCGGGGGTTCTCCTACGAGCAGTACTTC. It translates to CASSFTGRGFSYEQYF.

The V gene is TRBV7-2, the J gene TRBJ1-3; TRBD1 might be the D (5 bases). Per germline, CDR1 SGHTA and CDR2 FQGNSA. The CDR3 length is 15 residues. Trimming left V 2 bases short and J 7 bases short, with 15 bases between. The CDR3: CASSLIGTAGNTIYF. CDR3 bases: TGTGCCAGCAGCTTAATCGGGACGGCGGGCAACACCATATATTTT.

DNA for the CDR3: TGCGCCAGCAGTGAGTCATGGCTAGCGGGAGGGCTCACAGATACGCAGTATTTT. Translating gives CASSESWLAGGLTDTQYF. The chain joins TRBV10-1 to TRBJ2-3; 12 bases align to TRBD2. After removal of 0 bases from V and 2 bases from J, the junction contained 6 bases not matched to a gene. Germline values: CDR1 WNHNN, CDR2 SYGVQD (reference sequence). The CDR3 is 18 amino acids.

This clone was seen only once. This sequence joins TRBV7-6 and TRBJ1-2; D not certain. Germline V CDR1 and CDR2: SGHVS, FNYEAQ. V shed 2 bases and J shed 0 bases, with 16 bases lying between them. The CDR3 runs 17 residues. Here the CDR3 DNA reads TGTGCCAGCAGCTTATCTGTAAACGGCAAAACTAACTATGGCTACACCTTC. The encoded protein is CASSLSVNGKTNYGYTF.

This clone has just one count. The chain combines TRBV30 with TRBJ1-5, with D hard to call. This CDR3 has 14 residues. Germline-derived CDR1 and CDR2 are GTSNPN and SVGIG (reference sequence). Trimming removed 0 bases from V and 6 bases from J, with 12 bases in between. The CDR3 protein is CAWSVPVPGQPQHF. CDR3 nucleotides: TGTGCCTGGAGTGTACCGGTTCCGGGTCAGCCCCAGCATTTT.

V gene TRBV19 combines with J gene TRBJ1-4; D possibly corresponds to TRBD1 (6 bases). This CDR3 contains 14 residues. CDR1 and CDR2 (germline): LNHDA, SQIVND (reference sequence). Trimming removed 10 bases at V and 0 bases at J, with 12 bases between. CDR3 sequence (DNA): TGTGCCACACGACAGGTCGCAACTAATGAAAAACTGTTTTTT. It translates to CATRQVATNEKLFF.

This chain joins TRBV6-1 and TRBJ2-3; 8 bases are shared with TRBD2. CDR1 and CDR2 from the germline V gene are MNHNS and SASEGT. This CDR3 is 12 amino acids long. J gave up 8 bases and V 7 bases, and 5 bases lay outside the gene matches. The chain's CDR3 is CASTTSGGTQYF. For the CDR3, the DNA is TGTGCCAGCACAACTAGCGGTGGTACGCAGTATTTT.

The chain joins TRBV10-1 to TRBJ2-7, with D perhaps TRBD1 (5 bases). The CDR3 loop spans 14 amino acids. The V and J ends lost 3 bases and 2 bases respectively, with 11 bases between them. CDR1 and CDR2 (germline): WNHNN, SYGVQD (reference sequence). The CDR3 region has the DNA TGCGCCAGCAGTGATGTACAGGAACCCTACGAGCAGTACTTC. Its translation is CASSDVQEPYEQYF.

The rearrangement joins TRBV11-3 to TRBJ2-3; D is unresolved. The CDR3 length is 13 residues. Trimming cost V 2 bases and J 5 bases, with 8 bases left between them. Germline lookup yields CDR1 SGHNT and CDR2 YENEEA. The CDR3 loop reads CASSLNALDTQYF. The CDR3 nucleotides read TGTGCCAGCAGCTTAAATGCCCTAGATACGCAGTATTTT.

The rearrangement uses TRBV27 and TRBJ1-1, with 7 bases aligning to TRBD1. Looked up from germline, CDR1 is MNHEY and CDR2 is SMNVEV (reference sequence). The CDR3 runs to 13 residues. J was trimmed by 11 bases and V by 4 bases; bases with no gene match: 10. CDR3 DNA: TGTGCCAGCAGTTCGCGACAGGGAGGCTCGGCTTTCTTT. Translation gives CASSSRQGGSAFF.

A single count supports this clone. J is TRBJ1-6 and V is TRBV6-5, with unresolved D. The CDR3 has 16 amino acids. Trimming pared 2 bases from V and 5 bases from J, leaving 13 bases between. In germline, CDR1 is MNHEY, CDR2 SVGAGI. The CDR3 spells CASSYVEAQHNSPLHF. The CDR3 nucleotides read TGTGCCAGCAGTTACGTGGAGGCCCAACATAATTCACCCCTCCACTTT.

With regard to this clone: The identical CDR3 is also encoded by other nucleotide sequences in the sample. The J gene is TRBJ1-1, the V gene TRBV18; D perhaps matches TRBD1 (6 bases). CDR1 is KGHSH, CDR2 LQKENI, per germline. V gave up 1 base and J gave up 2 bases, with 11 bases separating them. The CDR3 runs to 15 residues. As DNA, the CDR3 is TGTGCCAGCTCACCACAGGGGGGACTTAACACTGAAGCTTTCTTT. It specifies CASSPQGGLNTEAFF.

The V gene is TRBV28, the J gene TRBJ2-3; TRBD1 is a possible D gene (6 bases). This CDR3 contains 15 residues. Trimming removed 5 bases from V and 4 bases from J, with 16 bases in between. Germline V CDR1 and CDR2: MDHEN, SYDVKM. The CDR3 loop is CASSASGWGPDTQYF. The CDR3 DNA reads TGTGCCAGCAGTGCCTCGGGGTGGGGGCCAGATACGCAGTATTTT.

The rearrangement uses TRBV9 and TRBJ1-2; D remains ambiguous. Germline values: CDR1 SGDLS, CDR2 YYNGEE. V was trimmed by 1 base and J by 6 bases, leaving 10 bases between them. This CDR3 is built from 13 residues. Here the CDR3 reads CASSVIDGDGYTF. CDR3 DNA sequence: TGTGCCAGCAGCGTAATTGACGGGGATGGCTACACCTTC.

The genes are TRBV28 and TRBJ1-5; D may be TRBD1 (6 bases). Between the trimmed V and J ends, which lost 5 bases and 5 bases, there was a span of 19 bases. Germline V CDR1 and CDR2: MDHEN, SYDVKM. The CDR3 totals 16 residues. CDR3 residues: CASSPLKQGYYQPQHF. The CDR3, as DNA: TGTGCCAGCAGTCCCCTCAAACAGGGTTATTATCAGCCCCAGCATTTT. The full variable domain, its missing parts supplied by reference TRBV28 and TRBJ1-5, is DVKVTQSSRYLVKRTGEKVFLECVQDMDHENMFWYRQDPGLGLRLIYFSYDVKMKEKGDIPEGYSVSREKKERFSLILESASTNQTSMYLCASSPLKQGYYQPQHFGDGTRLSIL.

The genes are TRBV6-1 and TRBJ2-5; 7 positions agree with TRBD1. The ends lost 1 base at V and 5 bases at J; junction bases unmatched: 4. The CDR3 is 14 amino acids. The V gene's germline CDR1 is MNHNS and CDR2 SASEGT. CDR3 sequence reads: CASSEGQGRETQYF. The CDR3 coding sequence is TGTGCCAGCAGTGAAGGACAGGGCAGGGAGACCCAGTACTTC.

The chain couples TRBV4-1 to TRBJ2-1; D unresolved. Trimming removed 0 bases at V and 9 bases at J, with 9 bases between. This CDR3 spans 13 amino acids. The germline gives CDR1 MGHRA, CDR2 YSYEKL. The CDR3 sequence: CASSQEGGIEQFF. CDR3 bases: TGCGCCAGCAGCCAAGAGGGCGGTATTGAGCAGTTCTTC.

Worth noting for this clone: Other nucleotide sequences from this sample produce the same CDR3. The CDR3 coding sequence is TGTGCCAGCTCACCGCAGGGGCCAGGGGAGACCCAGTACTTC. Translated, it gives CASSPQGPGETQYF. This chain links TRBV18 with TRBJ2-5, with a weak D call TRBD1 (6 bases). Germline CDR1 KGHSH, CDR2 LQKENI. The CDR3 loop spans 14 amino acids. The V gene lost 3 bases and the J gene lost 5 bases, with 13 bases spanning the gap.

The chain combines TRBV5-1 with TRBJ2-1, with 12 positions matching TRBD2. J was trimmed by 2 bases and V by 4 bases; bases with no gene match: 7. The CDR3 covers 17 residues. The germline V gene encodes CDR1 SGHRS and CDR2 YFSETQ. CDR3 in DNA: TGCGCCAGCAGCCCGTTACTAGCGGGAGGCCCCTACAATGAGCAGTTCTTC. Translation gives CASSPLLAGGPYNEQFF.

The CDR3 loop is CASSYGTVSGNEQFF. CDR3 sequence (DNA): TGTGCCAGCAGTTACGGGACCGTTTCAGGGAATGAGCAGTTCTTC. The chain recombines TRBV6-6 with TRBJ2-1; the D gene could be TRBD1 or TRBD2 (5 bases each). Between the trimmed V and J ends, which lost 2 bases and 7 bases, there was a span of 15 bases. The CDR3 sequence is 15 residues long. Germline values: CDR1 MNHNY, CDR2 SVGAGI (reference sequence).

In DNA, the CDR3 is TGCGCCAGCAGCCTCGGACAGGGAGGCCTGCTGAACACTGAAGCTTTCTTT. Amino acids: CASSLGQGGLLNTEAFF. The chain links TRBV4-1 to TRBJ1-1; 8 nucleotides line up with TRBD1. CDR3 length equals 17 residues. The ends lost 4 bases at V and 0 bases at J; junction bases unmatched: 10. Per the germline V gene, CDR1 is MGHRA and CDR2 is YSYEKL.

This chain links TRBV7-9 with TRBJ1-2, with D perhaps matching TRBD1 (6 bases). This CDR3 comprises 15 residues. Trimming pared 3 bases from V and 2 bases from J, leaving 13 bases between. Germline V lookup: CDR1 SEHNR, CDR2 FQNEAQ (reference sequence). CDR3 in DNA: TGTGCCAGCAGCTTGGCCGGGGGGCCCAACTATGGCTACACCTTC. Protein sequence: CASSLAGGPNYGYTF.

This chain's CDR3 is CASRQDFSGNTIYF. The CDR3 DNA is TGTGCCAGCAGACAAGACTTCTCTGGAAACACCATATATTTT. The V and J genes are TRBV28 and TRBJ1-3; no firm D call. Germline V gene sequence: CDR1 MDHEN, CDR2 SYDVKM. The CDR3 spans 14 residues. Trimming left V 6 bases short and J 0 bases short, with 9 bases between.

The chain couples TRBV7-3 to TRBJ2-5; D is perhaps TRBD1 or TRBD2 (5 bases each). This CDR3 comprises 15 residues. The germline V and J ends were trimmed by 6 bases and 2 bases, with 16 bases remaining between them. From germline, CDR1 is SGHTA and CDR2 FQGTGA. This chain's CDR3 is CASRRTGTEQETQYF. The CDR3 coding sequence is TGTGCCAGCAGGAGAACCGGGACGGAGCAAGAGACCCAGTACTTC.

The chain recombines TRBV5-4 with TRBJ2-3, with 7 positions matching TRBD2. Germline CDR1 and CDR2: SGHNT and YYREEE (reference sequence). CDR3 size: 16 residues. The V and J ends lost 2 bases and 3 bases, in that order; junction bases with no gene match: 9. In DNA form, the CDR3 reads TGTGCCAGCAGCTTAACCGGGACTAAAAAGACAGATACGCAGTATTTT. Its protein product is CASSLTGTKKTDTQYF.

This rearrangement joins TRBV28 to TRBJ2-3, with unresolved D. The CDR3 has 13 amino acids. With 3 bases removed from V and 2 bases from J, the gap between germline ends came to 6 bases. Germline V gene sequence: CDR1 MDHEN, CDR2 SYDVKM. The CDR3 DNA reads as TGTGCCAGCAGTTTGGCTGTCACAGATACGCAGTATTTT. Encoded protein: CASSLAVTDTQYF.

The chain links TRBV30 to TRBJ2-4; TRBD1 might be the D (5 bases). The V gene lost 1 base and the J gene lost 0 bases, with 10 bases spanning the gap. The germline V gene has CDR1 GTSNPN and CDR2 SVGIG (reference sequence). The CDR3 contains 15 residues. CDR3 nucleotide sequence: TGTGCCTGGAGTGGGACACGACTAGCCAAAAACATTCAGTACTTC. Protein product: CAWSGTRLAKNIQYF.

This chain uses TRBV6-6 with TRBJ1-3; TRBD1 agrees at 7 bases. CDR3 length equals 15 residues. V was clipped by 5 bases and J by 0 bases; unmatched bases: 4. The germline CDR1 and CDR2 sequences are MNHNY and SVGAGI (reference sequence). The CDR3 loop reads CASSQTGASGNTIYF. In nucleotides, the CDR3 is TGTGCCAGCAGTCAAACAGGGGCCTCTGGAAACACCATATATTTT.

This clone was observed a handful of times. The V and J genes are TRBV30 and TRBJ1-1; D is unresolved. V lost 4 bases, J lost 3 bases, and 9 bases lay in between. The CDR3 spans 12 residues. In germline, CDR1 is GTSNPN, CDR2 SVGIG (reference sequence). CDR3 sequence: CAWNRWDTEAFF. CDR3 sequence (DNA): TGTGCCTGGAATCGGTGGGACACTGAAGCTTTCTTT.